The next 23 T cell receptor beta chains were all read from a single sample in a study of T cells in localized non-small cell lung cancer. Generated by immunoSEQ multiplex PCR, the TCRdb table keeps only in-frame clones and is missing some. In the table there are 15,000 to 20,000 clones, nearly 90% of which are singletons. Specimen: peripheral blood mononuclear cells, collected before any cancer treatment. The receptors were gathered from a woman aged 35 to 70 with stage III lung adenocarcinoma.

The CDR3 here is CASSLNGLGGNTIYF. Here the CDR3 DNA reads TGTGCCAGCAGTTTAAACGGGCTGGGCGGAAACACCATATATTTT. The chain employs TRBV28 and TRBJ1-3, with D hard to call. V was cut by 2 bases and J by 4 bases, with 12 bases left in between. The germline gives CDR1 MDHEN, CDR2 SYDVKM. The CDR3 is made up of 15 amino acids.

V gene TRBV29-1 combines with J gene TRBJ1-5, with D unclear. CDR1 is SQVTM, CDR2 ANQGSEA, per germline. V lost 3 bases and J lost 9, with 18 bases in between. The CDR3 is made up of 14 amino acids. CDR3 sequence: CSVDWHRTKTPQHF. The CDR3 nucleotides are TGCAGCGTTGACTGGCACAGAACTAAGACGCCCCAGCATTTT.

The chain has TRBV5-1 and TRBJ2-7; no reliable D call. CDR1 SGHRS and CDR2 YFSETQ come from the germline V gene. V lost 2 bases and J 6 bases, leaving 12 bases between the germline ends. The CDR3 contains 13 residues. CDR3 in amino acids: CASSFGESVEQYF. For the CDR3, the DNA is TGCGCCAGCAGCTTCGGCGAGAGTGTCGAGCAGTACTTC.

V gene TRBV19 combines with J gene TRBJ1-6; D is perhaps TRBD1 (6 bases). V lost 0 bases, J lost 10 bases, and 13 bases lay in between. The CDR3 loop spans 15 amino acids. CDR1 LNHDA and CDR2 SQIVND come from the germline V gene (reference sequence). CDR3 DNA sequence: TGTGCCAGTAGTATAGATACAGGGAGAGGCTCACCCCTCCACTTT. Translation gives CASSIDTGRGSPLHF.

The chain links TRBV29-1 to TRBJ1-5; 9 positions match TRBD1. The CDR3 is 16 residues long. V lost 1 base, J lost 0 bases, and 4 bases stayed unmatched. Germline V gene sequence: CDR1 SQVTM, CDR2 ANQGSEA. The CDR3 spells CSVEVRTGDSNQPQHF. CDR3 in DNA: TGCAGCGTTGAAGTCCGGACAGGGGATAGCAATCAGCCCCAGCATTTT.

The V call is TRBV7-8, the J call TRBJ2-7; 7 bases map to TRBD2. CDR1 is SGHVS and CDR2 is FQNEAQ in the germline V gene. Unmatched junction bases numbered 11, after V lost 5 bases and J lost 4 bases. The CDR3 runs 15 residues. The CDR3 is CASSPPRGVGYEQYF. The CDR3 DNA follows: TGTGCCAGCAGCCCCCCTCGGGGGGTGGGTTACGAGCAGTACTTC.

The chain has TRBV2 and TRBJ1-3; the D gene is possibly TRBD1 (6 bases). This CDR3 is 14 amino acids long. V lost 7 bases, J lost 0 bases, and 10 bases lay in between. Germline CDR1 reads SNHLY; CDR2 reads FYNNEI. CDR3 residues: CASIGGGSGNTIYF. The CDR3 nucleotides are TGTGCCAGCATCGGAGGGGGCTCTGGAAACACCATATATTTT.

This chain connects TRBV6-5 to TRBJ2-1; D gene unclear. Germline lookup yields CDR1 MNHEY and CDR2 SVGAGI. CDR3 length: 14 residues. With 5 bases removed from V and 0 bases from J, the gap between germline ends came to 8 bases. For the CDR3, the DNA is TGTGCCAGCAGTCCACCGGGCTCCTACAATGAGCAGTTCTTC. This sequence encodes CASSPPGSYNEQFF.

The CDR3 reads CASSWNRGQGEKLFF. The CDR3 nucleotides are TGTGCCAGCAGCTGGAACAGGGGGCAGGGTGAAAAACTGTTTTTT. The chain couples TRBV5-4 to TRBJ1-4; 9 positions agree with TRBD1. This CDR3 comprises 15 residues. Germline CDR1 and CDR2: SGHNT and YYREEE (reference sequence). J gave up 7 bases and V 3 bases, and 7 bases lay outside the gene matches.

The J gene is TRBJ2-7, the V gene TRBV6-6; D ambiguous. CDR1 and CDR2 from the germline V gene are MNHNY and SVGAGI (reference sequence). Trimming took 2 bases from V and 4 from J, leaving 9 bases between them. The CDR3 has 13 amino acids. The CDR3 DNA reads TGTGCCAGCAGTTACAATGCAGGATACGAGCAGTACTTC. Translation gives CASSYNAGYEQYF.

J is TRBJ2-7 and V is TRBV10-2; 7 bases map to TRBD2. V gave up 8 bases and J gave up 5 bases; unmatched junction bases: 15. Germline CDR1 is WSHSY and CDR2 is SAAADI. The CDR3 is made up of 15 amino acids. The CDR3 DNA reads TGCGCCAGCCGGGCGAGCGGGACTTATTCCCACGAGCAGTACTTC. Protein sequence: CASRASGTYSHEQYF.

The table lists this clone with a few counts. In DNA form, the CDR3 reads TGCAGCGTTGAAATTCCTGGACAGGGGTTTTCCTACGGCTACACCTTC. This codes for CSVEIPGQGFSYGYTF. The chain has TRBV29-1 and TRBJ1-2, with 9 bases matching TRBD1. V shed 2 bases, J shed 8 bases, and the junction held 15 bases outside the gene matches. Germline CDR1 and CDR2: SQVTM and ANQGSEA. This CDR3 region has 16 residues.

V and J are TRBV25-1 and TRBJ2-4; 8 bases map to TRBD1. Germline CDR1 is MGHDK and CDR2 is SYGVNS. The junction had 9 bases not matched to a gene; V was cut back by 1 base and J by 7 bases. The CDR3 is 16 residues long. CDR3 sequence: CASSESRDRLGNIQYF. The DNA of the CDR3 is TGTGCCAGCAGTGAATCCAGGGACAGGCTCGGTAACATTCAGTACTTC.

The chain is built from TRBV15 and TRBJ2-1; D uncertain. This CDR3 spans 15 amino acids. Trimming removed 0 bases from V and 4 bases from J, with 10 bases in between. Germline assignment: CDR1 LNHNV and CDR2 YYDKDF (reference sequence). DNA of the CDR3: TGTGCCACCAGCAGAGACGGCAGATTTTACAATGAGCAGTTCTTC. Translation gives CATSRDGRFYNEQFF.

The gene calls are TRBV11-3 and TRBJ2-2; D not resolved. The CDR3 has 16 residues. Germline values: CDR1 SGHNT, CDR2 YENEEA. The V gene lost 5 bases and the J gene lost 1 base, with 14 bases spanning the gap. CDR3: CASSPPYALNTGELFF. The CDR3 DNA reads as TGTGCCAGCAGCCCCCCGTATGCCCTGAACACCGGGGAGCTGTTTTTT.

This rearrangement joins TRBV2 to TRBJ2-3; D not resolved. The V end lost 6 bases, the J end lost 1 base, and 11 bases lay between the germline ends. CDR1 is SNHLY and CDR2 is FYNNEI in the germline V gene. The CDR3 runs to 14 residues. CDR3 amino acids: CASSVTGGTDTQYF. The CDR3 nucleotides are TGTGCCAGCAGCGTTACCGGTGGCACAGATACGCAGTATTTT.

This chain links TRBV20-1 with TRBJ2-5; no firm D call. The CDR3 consists of 10 residues. Trimming shortened V by 5 bases and J by 5 bases, and 6 bases separated the two germline ends. Germline CDR1 reads DFQATT; CDR2 reads SNEGSKA (reference sequence). The CDR3 sequence: CSAFWETQYF. In nucleotides, the CDR3 is TGCAGTGCTTTCTGGGAGACCCAGTACTTC.

The chain recombines TRBV18 with TRBJ2-3; D gene uncertain. V lost 0 bases, J lost 4 bases, and 17 bases lay in between. CDR3 size: 17 residues. Germline CDR1 is KGHSH and CDR2 is LQKENI. DNA for the CDR3: TGTGCCAGCTCACCACCGACCCATAAAGCCGGCGCAGATACGCAGTATTTT. This sequence encodes CASSPPTHKAGADTQYF.

V usage is TRBV27 and J usage is TRBJ2-1; maybe TRBD2 (6 bases). V was trimmed by 6 bases and J by 8 bases, leaving 14 bases between them. CDR3 size: 13 residues. Germline V gene sequence: CDR1 MNHEY, CDR2 SMNVEV (reference sequence). For the CDR3, the DNA is TGTGCCAGCAGCCAAGGGGACTCATATGAGCAGTTCTTC. Translating it yields CASSQGDSYEQFF.

The V gene is TRBV7-2, the J gene TRBJ2-5; tentatively, D is TRBD1 (5 bases). The CDR3 extends over 15 amino acids. Trimming took off 1 base at V and 4 bases at J, with 13 bases between the two ends. The germline V gene has CDR1 SGHTA and CDR2 FQGNSA. Written as DNA, the CDR3 is TGTGCCAGCAGCTTAGTGGGGCTGGTCGTAGAGACCCAGTACTTC. Its translation: CASSLVGLVVETQYF.

The rearrangement links TRBV10-3 to TRBJ2-1; weak D call: TRBD2 (5 bases). Trimming shortened V by 4 bases and J by 5 bases, and 9 bases separated the two germline ends. The CDR3 sequence is 13 residues long. CDR1 and CDR2 (germline): ENHRY, SYGVKD. In DNA form, the CDR3 reads TGTGCCATCAGTGGCGGGTTCAACAATGAGCAGTTCTTC. Its protein is CAISGGFNNEQFF.

The CDR3 reads CASSPGSTAFSYNEQFF. The CDR3 DNA reads TGTGCCAGCAGCCCTGGATCTACAGCTTTCTCCTACAATGAGCAGTTCTTC. V gene TRBV9 combines with J gene TRBJ2-1; no firm D call. In germline, CDR1 is SGDLS, CDR2 YYNGEE. The ends were cut back, 4 bases at V and 0 bases at J, with 17 bases in the middle. The CDR3 is 17 residues long.

The V call is TRBV28, the J call TRBJ1-2; 8 nucleotides align to TRBD1. The CDR3 consists of 15 residues. V shed 3 bases, J shed 7 bases, and the junction held 10 bases outside the gene matches. Germline V gene sequence: CDR1 MDHEN, CDR2 SYDVKM. CDR3 in amino acids: CASSFEGRGRGGYTF. The CDR3 DNA sequence: TGTGCCAGCAGTTTTGAAGGCAGGGGGCGGGGTGGCTACACCTTC.